This entry is about one TCR beta chain. This may be a read error, as it is one base from a much larger clone. MiXCR, run by TCRdb on the 5' RACE reads, gives a single entry per CDR3 protein. There are 35,000 to 50,000 distinct CDR3 sequences in the sample; approximately 28% occur only once, and 4% to 4.5% lies in the top ten. The CDR3 has 12 residues. The germline V gene has CDR1 SGHRS and CDR2 YFSETQ. The V gene is TRBV5-1, the J gene TRBJ2-5; no definite D call. Source material: tumor-infiltrating memory CD4+ T cells sorted from the breast tumor. Subset of the sample: memory CD4+ T cells, CD4+CD45RO+CD25-. The sequence was obtained from a female donor with breast cancer. This chain's CDR3 is CVSSLEGETQYF. The CDR3, as DNA: TGCGTCAGCAGCTTGGAAGGAGAGACCCAGTACTTC. The full variable domain, rest sourced from reference TRBV5-1 and TRBJ2-5, is KAGVTQTPRYLIKTRGQQVTLSCSPISGHRSVSWYQQTPGQGLQFLFEYFSETQRNKGNFPGRFSGRQFSNSRSEMNVSTLELGDSALYLCVSSLEGETQYFGPGTRLLVL.